This TCR beta chain derives from a study of neurological immune-mediated disorders. Stated time point: longitudinal time-point 1 (baseline). The junction had 6 bases not matched to a gene; V was cut back by 4 bases and J by 2 bases. Germline CDR1 reads SGHRS; CDR2 reads YFSETQ. The CDR3 is 17 amino acids. 5'RACE with 10-nucleotide random UMIs generated the cDNA. TCRdb itself ran the 5' RACE reads through MiXCR, one entry per CDR3 protein. The sample contains 67,000 or so distinct CDR3 sequences, roughly 15% of which appear only once. The TCR comes from a female donor with HTLV-1-associated myelopathy (HAM/TSP). The material sequenced was PBMCs. This chain joins TRBV5-1 and TRBJ2-3, with TRBD2 identical over 14 bases. CDR3 residues: CASSPGTSGGLTDTQYF. Written as DNA, the CDR3 is TGCGCCAGCAGCCCCGGGACTAGCGGGGGACTCACAGATACGCAGTATTTT.